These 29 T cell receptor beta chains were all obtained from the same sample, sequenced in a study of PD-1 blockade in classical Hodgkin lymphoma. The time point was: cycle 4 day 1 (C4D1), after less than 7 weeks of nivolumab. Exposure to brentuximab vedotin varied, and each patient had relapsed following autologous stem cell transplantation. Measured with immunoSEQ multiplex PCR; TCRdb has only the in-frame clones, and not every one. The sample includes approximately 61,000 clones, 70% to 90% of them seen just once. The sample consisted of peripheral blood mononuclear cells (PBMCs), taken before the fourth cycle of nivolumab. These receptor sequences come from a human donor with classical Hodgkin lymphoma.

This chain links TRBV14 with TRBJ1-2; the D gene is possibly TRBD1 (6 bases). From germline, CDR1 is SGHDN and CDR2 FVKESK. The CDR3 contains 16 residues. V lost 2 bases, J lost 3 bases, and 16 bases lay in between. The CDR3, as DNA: TGTGCCAGCAGCCAAAAACCGACGGGGGGCGACTATGGCTACACCTTC. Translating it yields CASSQKPTGGDYGYTF.

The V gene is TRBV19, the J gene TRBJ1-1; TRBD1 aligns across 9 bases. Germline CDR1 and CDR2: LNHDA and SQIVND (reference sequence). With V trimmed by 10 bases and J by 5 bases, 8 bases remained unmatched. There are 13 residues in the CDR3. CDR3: CAILGQGMTEAFF. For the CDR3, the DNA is TGTGCCATCCTAGGACAGGGGATGACTGAAGCTTTCTTT.

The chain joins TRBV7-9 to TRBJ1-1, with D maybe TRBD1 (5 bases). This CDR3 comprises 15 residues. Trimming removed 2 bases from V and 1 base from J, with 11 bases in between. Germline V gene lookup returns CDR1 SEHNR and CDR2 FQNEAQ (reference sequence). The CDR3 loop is CASSLLGQSNTEAFF. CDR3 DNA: TGTGCCAGCAGCTTATTGGGGCAATCGAACACTGAAGCTTTCTTT.

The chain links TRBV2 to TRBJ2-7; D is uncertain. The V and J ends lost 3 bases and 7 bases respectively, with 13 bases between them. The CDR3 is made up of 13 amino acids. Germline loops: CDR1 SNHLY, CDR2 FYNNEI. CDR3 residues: CASSDYPTQEQYF. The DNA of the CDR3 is TGTGCCAGCAGTGATTACCCAACTCAGGAGCAGTACTTC.

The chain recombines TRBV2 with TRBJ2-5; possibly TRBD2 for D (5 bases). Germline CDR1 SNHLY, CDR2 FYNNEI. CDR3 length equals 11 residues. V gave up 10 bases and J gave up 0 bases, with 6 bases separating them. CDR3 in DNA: TGTGCCACGACTAACCAAGAGACCCAGTACTTC. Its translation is CATTNQETQYF.

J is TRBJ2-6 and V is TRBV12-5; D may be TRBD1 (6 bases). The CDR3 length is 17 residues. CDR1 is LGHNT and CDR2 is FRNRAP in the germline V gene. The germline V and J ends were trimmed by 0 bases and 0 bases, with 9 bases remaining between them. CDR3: CASGLVWGLSGANVLTF. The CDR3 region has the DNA TGTGCTAGTGGTTTGGTTTGGGGGCTCTCTGGGGCCAACGTCCTGACTTTC.

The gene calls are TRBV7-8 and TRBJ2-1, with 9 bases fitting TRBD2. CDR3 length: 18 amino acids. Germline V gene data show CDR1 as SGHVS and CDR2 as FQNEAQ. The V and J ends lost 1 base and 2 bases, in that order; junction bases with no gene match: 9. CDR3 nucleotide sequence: TGTGCCAGCAGCTTAGAGGCGGGGGGGCCGTTTCCCTACAATGAGCAGTTCTTC. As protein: CASSLEAGGPFPYNEQFF.

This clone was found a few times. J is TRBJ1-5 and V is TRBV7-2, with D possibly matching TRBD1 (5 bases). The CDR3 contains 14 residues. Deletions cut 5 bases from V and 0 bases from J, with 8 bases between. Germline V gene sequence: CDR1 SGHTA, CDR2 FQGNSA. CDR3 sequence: CASSSRVSNQPQHF. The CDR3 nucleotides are TGTGCCAGCAGCAGCAGGGTTAGCAATCAGCCCCAGCATTTT. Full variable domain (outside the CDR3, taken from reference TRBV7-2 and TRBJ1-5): GAGVSQSPSNKVTEKGKDVELRCDPISGHTALYWYRQSLGQGLEFLIYFQGNSAPDKSGLPSDRFSAERTGGSVSTLTIQRTQQEDSAVYLCASSSRVSNQPQHFGDGTRLSIL.

CDR3 coding DNA: TGTGCCAGCAGTTACTCATACGACAGGGGGGGGGAACAGTACTTC. This gives the protein CASSYSYDRGGEQYF. This chain links TRBV6-6 with TRBJ2-7, with TRBD1 matching 9 bases. Germline CDR1 and CDR2: MNHNY and SVGAGI (reference sequence). V was pared by 0 bases and J by 10 bases, with 10 bases of the junction left unmatched. This CDR3 region has 15 residues.

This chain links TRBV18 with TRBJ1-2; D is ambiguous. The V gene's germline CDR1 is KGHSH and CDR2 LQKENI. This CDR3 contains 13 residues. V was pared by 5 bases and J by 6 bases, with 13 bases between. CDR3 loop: CASSGTEAHGYTF. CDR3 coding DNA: TGTGCCAGCTCAGGAACAGAGGCTCATGGCTACACCTTC.

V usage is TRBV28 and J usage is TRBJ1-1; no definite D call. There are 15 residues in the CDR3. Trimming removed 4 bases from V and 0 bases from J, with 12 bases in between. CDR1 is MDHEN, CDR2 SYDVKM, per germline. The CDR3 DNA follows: TGTGCCAGCAGTTGGATCAGGCCTATGAACACTGAAGCTTTCTTT. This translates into CASSWIRPMNTEAFF.

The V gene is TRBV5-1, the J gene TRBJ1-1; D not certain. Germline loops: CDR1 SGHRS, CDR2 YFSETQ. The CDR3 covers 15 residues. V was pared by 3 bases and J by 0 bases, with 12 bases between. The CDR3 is CASSSRSNLNTEAFF. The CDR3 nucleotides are TGCGCCAGCAGCTCAAGGTCCAACTTGAACACTGAAGCTTTCTTT.

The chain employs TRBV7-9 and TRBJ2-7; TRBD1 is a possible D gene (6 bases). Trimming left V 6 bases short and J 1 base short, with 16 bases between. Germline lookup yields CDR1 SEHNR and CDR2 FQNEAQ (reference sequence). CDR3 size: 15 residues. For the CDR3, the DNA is TGTGCCAGCAGTGTACCACGGACAGCTTCCTACGAGCAGTACTTC. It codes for CASSVPRTASYEQYF.

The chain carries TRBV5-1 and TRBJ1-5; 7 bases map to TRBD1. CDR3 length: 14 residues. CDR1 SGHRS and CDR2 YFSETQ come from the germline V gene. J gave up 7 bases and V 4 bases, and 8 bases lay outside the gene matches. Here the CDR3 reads CASSKETGVQPQHF. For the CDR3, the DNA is TGCGCCAGCAGCAAGGAAACAGGGGTCCAGCCCCAGCATTTT.

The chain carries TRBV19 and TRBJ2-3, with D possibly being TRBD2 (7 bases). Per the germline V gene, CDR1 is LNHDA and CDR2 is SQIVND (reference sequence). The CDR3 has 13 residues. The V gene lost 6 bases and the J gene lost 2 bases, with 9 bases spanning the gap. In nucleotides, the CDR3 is TGTGCCAGTAGCGGGGGGCACACAGATACGCAGTATTTT. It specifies CASSGGHTDTQYF.

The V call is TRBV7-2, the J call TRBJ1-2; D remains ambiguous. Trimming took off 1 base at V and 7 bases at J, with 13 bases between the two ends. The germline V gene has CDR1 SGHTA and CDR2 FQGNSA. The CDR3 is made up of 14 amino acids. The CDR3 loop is CASSLEISASGYTF. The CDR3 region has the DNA TGTGCCAGCAGCTTAGAGATATCCGCATCTGGCTACACCTTC.

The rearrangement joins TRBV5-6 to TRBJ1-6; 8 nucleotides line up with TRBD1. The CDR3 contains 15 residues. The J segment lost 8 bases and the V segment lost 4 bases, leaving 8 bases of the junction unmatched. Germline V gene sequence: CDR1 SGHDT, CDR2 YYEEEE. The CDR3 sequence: CASSGGGTGHSPLHF. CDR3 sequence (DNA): TGTGCCAGCAGCGGCGGTGGGACAGGCCATTCACCCCTCCACTTT.

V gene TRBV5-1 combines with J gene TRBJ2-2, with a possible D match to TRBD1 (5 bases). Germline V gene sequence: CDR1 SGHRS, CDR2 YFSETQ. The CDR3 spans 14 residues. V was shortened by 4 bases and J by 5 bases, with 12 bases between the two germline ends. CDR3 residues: CASSARVVTGELFF. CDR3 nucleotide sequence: TGCGCCAGCAGCGCCAGGGTTGTGACCGGGGAGCTGTTTTTT.

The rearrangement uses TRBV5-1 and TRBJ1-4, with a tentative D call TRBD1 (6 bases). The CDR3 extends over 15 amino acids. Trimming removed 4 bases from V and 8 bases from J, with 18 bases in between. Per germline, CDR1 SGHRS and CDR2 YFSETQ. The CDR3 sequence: CASSTSDRSLEKLFF. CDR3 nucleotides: TGCGCCAGCAGCACCTCAGACAGGTCCTTGGAAAAACTGTTTTTT.

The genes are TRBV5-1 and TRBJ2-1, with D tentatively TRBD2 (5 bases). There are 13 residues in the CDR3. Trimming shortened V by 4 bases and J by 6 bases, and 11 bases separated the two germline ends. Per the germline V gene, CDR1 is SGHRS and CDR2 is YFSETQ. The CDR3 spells CASSKPDFNEQFF. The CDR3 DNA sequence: TGCGCCAGCAGCAAACCGGACTTCAATGAGCAGTTCTTC. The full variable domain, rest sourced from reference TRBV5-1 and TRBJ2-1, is KAGVTQTPRYLIKTRGQQVTLSCSPISGHRSVSWYQQTPGQGLQFLFEYFSETQRNKGNFPGRFSGRQFSNSRSEMNVSTLELGDSALYLCASSKPDFNEQFFGPGTRLTVL.

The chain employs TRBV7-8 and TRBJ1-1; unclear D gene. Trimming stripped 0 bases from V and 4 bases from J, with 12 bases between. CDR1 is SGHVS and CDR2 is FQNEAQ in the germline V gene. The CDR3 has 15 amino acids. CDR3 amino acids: CASSLAVLAGTEAFF. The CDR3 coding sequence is TGTGCCAGCAGCTTAGCGGTATTGGCCGGCACTGAAGCTTTCTTT.

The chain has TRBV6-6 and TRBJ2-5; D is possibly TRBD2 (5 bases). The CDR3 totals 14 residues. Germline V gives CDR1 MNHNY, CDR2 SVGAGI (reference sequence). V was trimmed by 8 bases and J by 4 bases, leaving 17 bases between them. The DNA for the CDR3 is TGTGCCAGCGTTCCGGGGTCGGCCTCAGAGACCCAGTACTTC. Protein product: CASVPGSASETQYF.

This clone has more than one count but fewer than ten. The CDR3 DNA reads as TGTGCCAGCTCCCGACGGGAAAATCAGCCCCAGCATTTT. Protein product: CASSRRENQPQHF. The J gene is TRBJ1-5, the V gene TRBV18; unclear D gene. From germline, CDR1 is KGHSH and CDR2 LQKENI. This CDR3 region has 13 residues. V was cut by 6 bases and J by 4 bases, with 10 bases left in between.

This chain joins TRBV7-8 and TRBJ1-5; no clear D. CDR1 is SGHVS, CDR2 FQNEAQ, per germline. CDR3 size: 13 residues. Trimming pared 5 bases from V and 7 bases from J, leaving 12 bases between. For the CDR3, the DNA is TGTGCCAGCAGCCTGCGCTTGGACCAGCCCCAGCATTTT. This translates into CASSLRLDQPQHF.

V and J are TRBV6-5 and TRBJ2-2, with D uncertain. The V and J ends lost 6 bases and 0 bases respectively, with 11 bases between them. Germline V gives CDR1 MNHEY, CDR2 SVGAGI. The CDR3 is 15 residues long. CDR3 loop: CASRPAPANTGELFF. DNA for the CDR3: TGTGCCAGCAGGCCAGCTCCCGCGAACACCGGGGAGCTGTTTTTT.

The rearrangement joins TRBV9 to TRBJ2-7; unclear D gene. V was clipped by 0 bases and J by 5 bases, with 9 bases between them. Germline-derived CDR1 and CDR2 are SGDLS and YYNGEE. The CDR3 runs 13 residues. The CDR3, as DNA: TGTGCCAGCAGCGTAGGAGGTGAGGACGAGCAGTACTTC. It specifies CASSVGGEDEQYF.

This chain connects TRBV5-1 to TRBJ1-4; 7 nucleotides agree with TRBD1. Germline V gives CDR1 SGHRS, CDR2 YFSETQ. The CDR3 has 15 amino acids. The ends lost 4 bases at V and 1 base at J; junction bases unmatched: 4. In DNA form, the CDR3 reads TGCGCCAGCAGCGTGACAGGGATAACTAATGAAAAACTGTTTTTT. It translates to CASSVTGITNEKLFF.

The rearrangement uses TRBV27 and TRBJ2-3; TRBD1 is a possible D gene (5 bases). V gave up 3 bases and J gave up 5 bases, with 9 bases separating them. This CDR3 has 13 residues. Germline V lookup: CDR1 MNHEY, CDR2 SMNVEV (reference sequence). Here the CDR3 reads CASSFRVGDTQYF. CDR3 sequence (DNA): TGTGCCAGCAGTTTCAGGGTTGGAGATACGCAGTATTTT.

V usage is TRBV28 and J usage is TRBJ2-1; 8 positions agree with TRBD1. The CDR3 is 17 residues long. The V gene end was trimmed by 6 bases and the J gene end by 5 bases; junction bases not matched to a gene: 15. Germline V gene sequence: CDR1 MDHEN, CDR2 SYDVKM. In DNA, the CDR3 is TGTGCCAGCAGACCAATAGAGGGACAGGTTAGGAACAATGAGCAGTTCTTC. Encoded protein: CASRPIEGQVRNNEQFF. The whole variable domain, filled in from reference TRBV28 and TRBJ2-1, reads DVKVTQSSRYLVKRTGEKVFLECVQDMDHENMFWYRQDPGLGLRLIYFSYDVKMKEKGDIPEGYSVSREKKERFSLILESASTNQTSMYLCASRPIEGQVRNNEQFFGPGTRLTVL.